This is a list of T cell receptor beta chains from one sample in a study of identical twins. TCRdb analysed the 5' RACE reads with MiXCR anew, one entry per CDR3 protein. The sample records roughly 290,000 distinct CDR3 sequences, around 9.7% being singletons. Separately, the same data were catalogued under a study of yellow fever vaccine responses in identical twins.

Sequencing used CD8+ T cells sorted from blood. These receptors originate from a woman aged 18-29 years in good health. The CDR3 runs from the conserved cysteine through the conserved F or W. Fields, in order: J gene, V gene, clone size, CDR3 length, CDR3 protein. The size of a clone is reported for some rows only, either as once, few or many, or as a class for expanded clones.

TRBJ2-7	TRBV28	many	10	CASSLREQYF
TRBJ2-1	TRBV4-3	.	14	CASSQDGSPRRQFF
TRBJ2-7	TRBV3-1	many	16	CASSQFKGTGIDEQYF
TRBJ2-2	TRBV27	.	14	CASSDSGFTGELFF
TRBJ2-5	TRBV24-1	few	14	CATSDSDRGETQYF
TRBJ2-1	TRBV30	few	15	CAWSEEQYLPNEQFF
TRBJ1-5	TRBV11-2	many	15	CASSPDRDSNQPQHF
TRBJ2-7	TRBV20-1	.	14	CSARDWDAAYEQYF
TRBJ2-7	TRBV7-9	many	11	CASSATYEQYF
TRBJ2-3	TRBV30	.	15	CACSGLAGREDTQYF
TRBJ2-7	TRBV4-1	many	15	CASSRRDSSDYEQYF
TRBJ2-7	TRBV9	.	17	CASNDNSGTTEPYEQYF
TRBJ2-5	TRBV21-1	many	15	CASRNRARDQETQYF
TRBJ2-7	TRBV4-3	.	16	CASSPGTSGFTYEQYF
TRBJ1-6	TRBV20-1	.	15	CSALLTGSPNSPLHF
TRBJ2-2	TRBV20-1	.	17	CSARVRSGAFKGGELFF
TRBJ2-3	TRBV10-3	many	15	CASNSGTSFPDTQYF
TRBJ2-7	TRBV13	few	15	CASSFRGQGLYEQYF
TRBJ2-2	TRBV7-3	.	16	CASSPGGGANTGELFF
TRBJ2-1	TRBV7-2	many	16	CASSSILAVVGNEQFF
TRBJ2-1	TRBV7-8	few	18	CASSLLGLAGGPHNEQFF
TRBJ2-1	TRBV6-2/TRBV6-3	few	18	CASSYFRLAGDVYNEQFF
TRBJ2-3	TRBV4-3	few	14	CASSQSGLTDTQYF
TRBJ2-1	TRBV29-1	many	13	CSVERGKYNEQFF
TRBJ2-5	TRBV10-3	many	17	CAISGRRGRNYQETQYF